The source of this TCR beta chain is a study of T cell responses to AZD1222 COVID-19 vaccine. The assay was immunoSEQ multiplex PCR, and TCRdb's table has in-frame clones only and misses some. Here the sample spans roughly 150,000 clones, roughly 90% being singletons. The TCR was taken from an adult who received the AZD1222 COVID-19 vaccine. The material sequenced was peripheral blood, taken 28 days after the second AZD1222 dose.

For the CDR3, the DNA is TGTGCCACCAGTGCAGGGGGCTCGGCAGATACGCAGTATTTT. This codes for CATSAGGSADTQYF. The V call is TRBV24-1, the J call TRBJ2-3; 8 bases map to TRBD1. In germline, CDR1 is KGHDR, CDR2 SFDVKD. V trimming: 5 bases; J trimming: 4 bases; junction bases outside the gene matches: 4. The CDR3 length is 14 residues.